This T cell receptor beta chain was observed in a study of blood T cells in healthy people across ages. Donors ranged from roughly 6 to 90 years old and were healthy Caucasians in Russia. Through a sample-barcoded 5' primer and a J-beta primer mix, a second PCR was run for roughly 6 to 11 cycles. A minimum of 2.5 million CDR3-containing paired-end reads was obtained for each sample. TCRdb passed the 5' RACE reads through MiXCR, listing each CDR3 protein once. This sample yields 1.8 million or so distinct CDR3 sequences, of which around 40% are seen a single time; roughly 23% belongs to the top ten. Germline V gene data show CDR1 as DFQATT and CDR2 as SNEGSKA (reference sequence). This CDR3 has 13 amino acids. Losses at the gene ends were 5 bases for V and 15 bases for J; bases not matched to a gene: 15.

The chain recombines TRBV20-1 with TRBJ2-4; 8 bases fit TRBD2. Sample: blood. The sequence came from a human donor in good health. The CDR3 coding sequence is TGCAGTGCTGCCCCGGGGGGGAGCTACGAGCTGTACTTC. Its protein is CSAAPGGSYELYF.